The clone carrying this T cell receptor beta chain was counted only a few times. Its specificity is not known. The data belong to a study of TIL therapy for anti-PD-1-resistant metastatic lung cancer. Looking at the study overall: Tumors had a median PD-L1 proportion score of 4.5% to 7%. Tumors carried a median about 1.4 non-synonymous mutations per megabase.

Sequencing used immunoSEQ v3. Sequencing depth was 1.5 million to 2 million read pairs for survey level, about 5-6 million for deep. The data were produced by immunoSEQ multiplex PCR, yet TCRdb's version contains in-frame clones alone and is incomplete. The table lists some 90,000 clones, around 71% of them singletons. Time point given: pre-treatment sample, taken before nivolumab and TIL therapy. The tumor samples were excised metastases, mostly pleural nodules or supraclavicular lymph nodes. Study observations and caveats: Many TIL product clones were absent from baseline tumor, suggesting clonal contraction.

V shed 5 bases and J shed 3 bases, with 16 bases lying between them. There are 15 residues in the CDR3. Looked up from germline, CDR1 is SGHDT and CDR2 is YYEEEE. This sequence originates from a person between 25 and 79 years old with non-small cell lung cancer. The sample consisted of tumor tissue, taken at baseline. The chain is built from TRBV5-6 and TRBJ2-3; TRBD2 might be the D (5 bases). CDR3 sequence reads: CASRLVGVGTDTQYF. The CDR3, as DNA: TGTGCCAGCAGGCTGGTGGGAGTTGGTACAGATACGCAGTATTTT. Full variable domain (remainder filled in from reference TRBV5-6 and TRBJ2-3): DAGVTQSPTHLIKTRGQQVTLRCSPKSGHDTVSWYQQALGQGPQFIFQYYEEEERQRGNFPDRFSGHQFPNYSSELNVNALLLGDSALYLCASRLVGVGTDTQYFGPGTRLTVL.